This T cell receptor beta chain was identified during a study of cytomegalovirus exposure and HLA in healthy donors. General study points: An ancestry cluster, one associated with Asian ancestry, reportedly showed fewer N-insertions than the approximately 650-donor mean in a later analysis.

V lost 2 bases and J lost 1, with 6 bases in between. This CDR3 is built from 14 residues. The germline V gene has CDR1 MNHNS and CDR2 SASEGT. Note on this clone: Its antigen is undetermined.

Both 60 Vbeta primers and 13 Jbeta primers went into the PCR. Measured with immunoSEQ multiplex PCR; TCRdb has only the in-frame clones, and not every one. The table lists roughly 160,000 clones, approximately 88% of them singletons. The chain combines TRBV6-1 with TRBJ1-3; D unclear. The TCR was taken from a man under 40 in good health and CMV-seronegative. The material sequenced was PBMCs. The CDR3 sequence is CASSERRSGNTIYF. In nucleotides, the CDR3 is TGTGCCAGCAGTGAACGCAGGTCTGGAAACACCATATATTTT.